This T cell receptor beta chain appears in the sequencing data of a study of blood T cell repertoires in COVID-19. Study information: Material from acute and convalescent COVID-19 was sourced from the United States, Italy and Spain. In each case, the material was cDNA or gDNA derived from T cells, B-cell-depleted T cells, or PBMCs.

V dropped 2 bases and J dropped 4 bases, with 11 bases sitting between them. Germline lookup yields CDR1 MNHEY and CDR2 SVGAGI. The CDR3 is 14 amino acids. How the authors handled the data: Nucleated cell counts were estimated from reference gene primer amplification. Data came from immunoSEQ multiplex PCR; TCRdb stores just in-frame clones and leaves some out. The V and J calls and the clone size are those of that table, but D and trimming were determined from the DNA. The repertoire has some 100,000 clones, over 75% of them found once; the top ten carry about 7%. This TCR was recovered from a woman aged 45-60 years with acute or convalescent COVID-19. V usage is TRBV6-5 and J usage is TRBJ1-2; no reliable D call. The sample comprised peripheral blood. Here the CDR3 DNA reads TGTGCCAGCAGTTACCAGCGGGGTTCCTATGGCTACACCTTC. Translating gives CASSYQRGSYGYTF.